One and the same sample provided the 8 T cell receptor beta chains below, sequenced in a study of Graves' ophthalmopathy and Graves' hyperthyroidism. Amplified TCR beta CDR3 regions were obtained using RNA transcripts as template. HTBI primers served in a first-round RT-PCR, which a second-round multiplex PCR followed. Via MiXCR, TCRdb re-called the multiplex PCR reads, giving one row per CDR3 protein. Here the sample spans 600,000 to 950,000 distinct CDR3 sequences, 40% being singletons. Source material: peripheral blood. The source of these receptors is an adult man with Graves' ophthalmopathy.

This chain uses TRBV19 with TRBJ2-5; D perhaps matches TRBD2 (5 bases). From germline, CDR1 is LNHDA and CDR2 SQIVND (reference sequence). The V end lost 3 bases, the J end lost 2 bases, and 16 bases lay between the germline ends. The CDR3 runs 16 residues. This chain's CDR3 is CASSMRASRTQETQYF. CDR3 nucleotide sequence: TGTGCCAGTAGTATGAGGGCTAGCCGCACACAAGAGACCCAGTACTTC.

V gene TRBV10-3 combines with J gene TRBJ2-2, with 9 bases that match TRBD1. Trimming removed 3 bases from V and 4 bases from J; junction bases left unmatched: 9. The CDR3 is 17 amino acids. Germline CDR1 ENHRY, CDR2 SYGVKD. CDR3 sequence (DNA): TGTGCCATCAGTGAATTTGGACAGGGGATCTCCACCGGGGAGCTGTTTTTT. This codes for CAISEFGQGISTGELFF.

V and J are TRBV20-1 and TRBJ2-5; TRBD2 agrees at 15 bases. V lost 3 bases and J lost 4; bases outside the gene matches: 6. There are 16 residues in the CDR3. Germline-derived CDR1 and CDR2 are DFQATT and SNEGSKA (reference sequence). In nucleotides, the CDR3 is TGCAGTGCTAGCCGGACTAGCGGGAGGGTCTCAGAGACCCAGTACTTC. Protein sequence: CSASRTSGRVSETQYF.

This chain connects TRBV19 to TRBJ1-4; D perhaps matches TRBD1 (6 bases). The CDR3 has 17 residues. With 6 bases removed from V and 2 bases from J, the gap between germline ends came to 19 bases. Germline CDR1 reads LNHDA; CDR2 reads SQIVND (reference sequence). In nucleotides, the CDR3 is TGTGCCAGTAGCGGCCAGGGACACCGAAGGACTAATGAAAAACTGTTTTTT. Translating gives CASSGQGHRRTNEKLFF.

In its sample, this clonotype was seen many times. The V call is TRBV15, the J call TRBJ1-4; D is uncertain. CDR3 size: 15 residues. CDR1 is LNHNV, CDR2 YYDKDF, per germline (reference sequence). V lost 0 bases, J lost 6 bases, and 11 bases lay in between. The CDR3 loop is CATSRELAGYEKLFF. The CDR3 nucleotides are TGTGCCACCAGCAGAGAATTGGCAGGTTATGAAAAACTGTTTTTT.

The chain recombines TRBV20-1 with TRBJ1-4; D ambiguous. V was clipped by 2 bases and J by 8 bases, with 15 bases between them. The CDR3 spans 14 residues. Germline CDR1 is DFQATT and CDR2 is SNEGSKA (reference sequence). The CDR3 DNA sequence: TGCAGTGCTAGACAACACAAAGACGGGGAAAAACTGTTTTTT. It translates to CSARQHKDGEKLFF.

V usage is TRBV10-3 and J usage is TRBJ2-3; 9 positions agree with TRBD2. CDR1 ENHRY and CDR2 SYGVKD come from the germline V gene. CDR3 length: 15 residues. V gave up 10 bases and J gave up 7 bases; unmatched junction bases: 15. Written as DNA, the CDR3 is TGTGCCAGCACCCAAGGTTGGCTAGCGGGGAATACGCAGTATTTT. Residues: CASTQGWLAGNTQYF.

In its sample, this clonotype was seen a few times. This chain uses TRBV7-2 with TRBJ1-1, with 11 bases aligning to TRBD1. V shed 5 bases and J 6 bases; nucleotides not matched to a gene: 11. Germline V gene sequence: CDR1 SGHTA, CDR2 FQGNSA. CDR3 length: 16 amino acids. CDR3 DNA sequence: TGTGCCAGCAGCCGACGGACAGGGGGCGGTTGGCCTGAAGCTTTCTTT. Translated: CASSRRTGGGWPEAFF.